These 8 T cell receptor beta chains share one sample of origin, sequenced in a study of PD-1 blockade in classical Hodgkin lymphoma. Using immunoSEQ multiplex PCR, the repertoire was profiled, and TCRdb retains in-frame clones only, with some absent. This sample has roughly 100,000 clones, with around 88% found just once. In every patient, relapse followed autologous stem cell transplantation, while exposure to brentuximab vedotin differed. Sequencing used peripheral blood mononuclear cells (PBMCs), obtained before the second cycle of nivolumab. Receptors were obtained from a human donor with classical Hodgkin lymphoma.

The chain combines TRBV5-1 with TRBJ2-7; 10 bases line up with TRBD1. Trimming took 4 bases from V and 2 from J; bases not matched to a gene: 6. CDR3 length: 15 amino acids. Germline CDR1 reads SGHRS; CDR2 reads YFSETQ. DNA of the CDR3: TGCGCCAGCAGCCCGGGGACAGGGGTTGCCTACGAGCAGTACTTC. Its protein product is CASSPGTGVAYEQYF.

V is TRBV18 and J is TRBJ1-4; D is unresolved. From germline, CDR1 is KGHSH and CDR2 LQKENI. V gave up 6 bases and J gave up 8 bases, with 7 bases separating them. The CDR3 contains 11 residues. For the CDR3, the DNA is TGTGCCAGCTCGTCTCGAGAAAAACTGTTTTTT. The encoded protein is CASSSREKLFF.

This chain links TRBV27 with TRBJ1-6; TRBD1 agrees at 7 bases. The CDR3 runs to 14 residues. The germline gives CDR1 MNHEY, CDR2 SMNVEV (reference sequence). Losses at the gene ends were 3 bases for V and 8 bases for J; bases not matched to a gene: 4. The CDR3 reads CASSFRQGDSPLHF. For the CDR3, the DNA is TGTGCCAGCAGTTTTCGGCAGGGGGATTCACCCCTCCACTTT.

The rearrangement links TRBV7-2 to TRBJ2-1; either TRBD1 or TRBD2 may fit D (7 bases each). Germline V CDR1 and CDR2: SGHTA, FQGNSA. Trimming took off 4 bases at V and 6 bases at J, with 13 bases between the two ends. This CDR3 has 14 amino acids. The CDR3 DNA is TGTGCCAGCAGCTCCTCAGGGGGGGTCAATGAGCAGTTCTTC. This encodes CASSSSGGVNEQFF.

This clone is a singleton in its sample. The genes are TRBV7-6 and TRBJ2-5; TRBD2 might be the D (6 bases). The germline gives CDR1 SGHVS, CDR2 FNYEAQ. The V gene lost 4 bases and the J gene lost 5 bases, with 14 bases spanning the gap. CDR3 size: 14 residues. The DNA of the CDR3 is TGTGCCAGCAGCTCCGACCCGGGGGTGGAGACCCAGTACTTC. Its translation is CASSSDPGVETQYF.

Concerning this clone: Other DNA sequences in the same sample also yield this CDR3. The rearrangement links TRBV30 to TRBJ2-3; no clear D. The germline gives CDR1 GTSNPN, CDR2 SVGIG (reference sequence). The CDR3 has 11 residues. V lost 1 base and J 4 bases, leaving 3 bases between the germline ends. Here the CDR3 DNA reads TGTGCCTGGAGTGGAGCAGATACGCAGTATTTT. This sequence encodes CAWSGADTQYF.

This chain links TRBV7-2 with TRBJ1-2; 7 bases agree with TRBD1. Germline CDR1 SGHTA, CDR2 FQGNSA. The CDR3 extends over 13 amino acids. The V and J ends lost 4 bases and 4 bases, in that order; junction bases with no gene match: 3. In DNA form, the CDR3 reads TGTGCCAGCAGCTCCACAGGGGTCTATGGCTACACCTTC. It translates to CASSSTGVYGYTF.

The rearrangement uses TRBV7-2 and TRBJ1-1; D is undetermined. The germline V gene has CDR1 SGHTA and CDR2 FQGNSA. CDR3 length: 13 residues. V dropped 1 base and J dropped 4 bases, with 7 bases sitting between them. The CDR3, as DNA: TGTGCCAGCAGCTTAGGGGAACCCACTGAAGCTTTCTTT. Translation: CASSLGEPTEAFF.